These 11 T cell receptor beta chains originate from one sample sequenced in a study of blood T cell repertoires in COVID-19. Profiling relied on immunoSEQ multiplex PCR, and the TCRdb table lists in-frame clones only, not all of them. The sample holds some 230,000 clones, approximately 80% seen once. Sequencing was performed on peripheral blood. These receptors originate from a woman aged 45-65 years with acute or convalescent COVID-19.

This clone was seen a handful of times. The gene calls are TRBV5-6 and TRBJ1-3, with 9 bases matching TRBD1. Per germline, CDR1 SGHDT and CDR2 YYEEEE. CDR3 length equals 16 residues. V was pared by 2 bases and J by 3 bases, with 6 bases of the junction left unmatched. This chain's CDR3 is CASSFLTGGGGNTIYF. CDR3 DNA: TGTGCCAGCAGCTTTCTAACAGGGGGCGGTGGAAACACCATATATTTT.

This chain's CDR3 is CASRPRGFTEAFF. DNA for the CDR3: TGTGCCAGCAGACCTAGGGGGTTCACTGAAGCTTTCTTT. V is TRBV7-8 and J is TRBJ1-1; the D gene is possibly TRBD1 (6 bases). CDR3 length: 13 amino acids. V lost 6 bases and J lost 4, with 12 bases in between. Per the germline V gene, CDR1 is SGHVS and CDR2 is FQNEAQ.

This rearrangement joins TRBV3-1 (or the pseudogene TRBV3-2) to TRBJ2-2; TRBD1 matches at 8 bases. Germline loops: CDR1 LGHDT, CDR2 YNNKEL (reference sequence). There are 14 residues in the CDR3. The J segment lost 9 bases and the V segment lost 2 bases, leaving 5 bases of the junction unmatched. The CDR3 spells CASSQQDRGRELFF. In nucleotides, the CDR3 is TGTGCCAGCAGCCAACAAGACAGGGGTCGGGAGCTGTTTTTT.

J is TRBJ2-7 and V is TRBV2; TRBD2 agrees at 7 bases. CDR3 length: 13 amino acids. The V gene's germline CDR1 is SNHLY and CDR2 FYNNEI. Trimming cost V 11 bases and J 3 bases; bases outside gene matches: 10. CDR3 in amino acids: CAGEGPGNYEQYF. The CDR3 coding sequence is TGTGCCGGGGAGGGACCTGGAAACTACGAGCAGTACTTC.

The CDR3 nucleotides read TGTGCCAGTAGTATAGTCGGACAGGGCCAAGAGACCCAGTACTTC. It encodes CASSIVGQGQETQYF. V usage is TRBV19 and J usage is TRBJ2-5, with TRBD1 matching over 8 bases. This CDR3 has 15 amino acids. CDR1 is LNHDA, CDR2 SQIVND, per germline (reference sequence). Germline trimming cut 1 base from V and 1 base from J; bases unmatched to any gene: 2.

The chain has TRBV28 and TRBJ1-1; 8 bases agree with TRBD1. Germline lookup yields CDR1 MDHEN and CDR2 SYDVKM. The V gene end was trimmed by 8 bases and the J gene end by 4 bases; junction bases not matched to a gene: 9. CDR3 length: 14 residues. CDR3 in DNA: TGTGCCAGCTTCAGGACAGGGAGGGTCACTGAAGCTTTCTTT. This sequence encodes CASFRTGRVTEAFF.

The J gene is TRBJ2-7, the V gene TRBV28; tentatively, D is TRBD1 (5 bases). Germline V gene sequence: CDR1 MDHEN, CDR2 SYDVKM. V lost 1 base, J lost 6 bases, and 10 bases lay in between. There are 13 residues in the CDR3. The CDR3 DNA is TGTGCCAGCAGTTTATCTCAGGGCCCCGAGCAGTACTTC. It translates to CASSLSQGPEQYF.

V and J are TRBV5-4 and TRBJ1-2; the D gene is possibly TRBD1 (5 bases). Trimming removed 3 bases at V and 4 bases at J, with 16 bases between. CDR3 length: 15 residues. Germline CDR1 SGHNT, CDR2 YYREEE (reference sequence). In nucleotides, the CDR3 is TGTGCCAGCAGCTCGCGAACCCAGGGAAGCTATGGCTACACCTTC. The encoded protein is CASSSRTQGSYGYTF.

A single count supports this clone. V usage is TRBV7-9 and J usage is TRBJ1-2; D unclear. The ends were cut back, 4 bases at V and 4 bases at J, with 10 bases in the middle. Germline CDR1 and CDR2: SEHNR and FQNEAQ (reference sequence). The CDR3 spans 13 residues. CDR3 region: CASSSRAPYGYTF. The CDR3 nucleotides read TGTGCCAGCAGCTCTAGAGCCCCCTATGGCTACACCTTC.

The V call is TRBV2, the J call TRBJ1-2; the match to TRBD1 covers 9 bases. The germline gives CDR1 SNHLY, CDR2 FYNNEI. The CDR3 totals 15 residues. J gave up 8 bases and V 5 bases, and 12 bases lay outside the gene matches. Written as DNA, the CDR3 is TGTGCCAGCAGTCAAACCACCGGGACAGGGAAGGGCTACACCTTC. Its translation is CASSQTTGTGKGYTF.

The chain combines TRBV6-5 with TRBJ1-6, with 10 positions matching TRBD1. Germline CDR1 MNHEY, CDR2 SVGAGI. V shed 6 bases and J 6 bases; nucleotides not matched to a gene: 5. The CDR3 covers 15 residues. The CDR3 protein is CASSYRQGANSPLHF. CDR3 nucleotides: TGTGCCAGCAGCTACCGACAGGGGGCTAATTCACCCCTCCACTTT.